Given below is one T cell receptor (beta chain) in context. Its antigen target is currently unknown. No much larger clonotype is one base removed from it; base qualities were not supplied. These data belong to a study of T cell responses to AZD1222 COVID-19 vaccine (dated by TCRdb to 2020 to 2023). In terms of the full investigation: AZD1222 recipients with second doses at about 4 weeks or about 12 weeks were pooled, because spike-specific TCR depth and breadth did not differ between schedules. A total of 230 to 250 trial participants underwent TCR sequencing, of whom about 210 received two doses of AZD1222 and some 25 received two doses of the MenACWY control vaccine. Trial participants were enrolled into age subgroups of 18-55, 56-69 and 70-plus years, which contained about 160, 30 and 59 TCR-sequenced participants, respectively.

The sample's time point label is to be understood as: baseline before first vaccination. Vaccinee samples came from UK trials COV001 and COV002, including a single-blind randomized controlled phase 2/3 trial of AZD1222 (ChAdOx1 nCoV-19) in healthy adults. Trial participant PBMC samples were collected at day 0 and day 28 after the second dose for TCRbeta chain sequencing. Results the study describes overall, beyond this receptor: Conclusions about previously exposed vaccinees are limited, since just six or seven AZD1222 recipients were seropositive for SARS-CoV-2 at baseline. Spike-specific TCR breadth and depth rose significantly after two AZD1222 doses compared with day 0 and with MenACWY recipients. Participants were mostly white British, with more females than males. The authors suggested clonal diversity may have been underestimated. CD4 TCRs associated with the vaccine covered the entire spike protein, and the dominant responses were in regions 160-218 and 743-854. Reportedly, almost half of the unique spike-specific TCRs recognized epitopes lying outside the regions that are mutated in the B.1.351 and B.1.1.7 variants. In the small 56-69-year group, the increase in depth fell short of significance, most likely because of low power. Because no samples from the day 14 peak response were available, repertoires could be characterized only after the peak T cell response.

The CDR3 regions of human TCRbeta chains were analyzed by immunosequencing. Per the authors' processing: Repertoire TCRs were checked for matches against a reference library of SARS-CoV-2-specific TCRs that had been generated using the MIRA antigen-specificity platform. Breadth meant the fraction of unique TCRs that were SARS-CoV-2-associated, whereas depth meant the fraction of total T cells that were SARS-CoV-2-associated. Using the MIRA data, each spike-specific TCR was mapped to the spike region that the TCR reacts to and placed in a CD4 or CD8 class. Log10-transformed breadth and depth values were compared by one-way ANOVA with Sidak's multiple comparisons tests. TCRdb's version of the immuneACCESS table is confined to in-frame rearrangements and falls short of the full clone set. An unresolved V gene accounts for under half of the shortfall where checked; the remainder is of unknown origin. That table is the source of V, J and clone size, and D and trimming were worked out from the DNA. The sample yields more than 150,000 clones; more than 75% were counted once. The top ten hold 0.75% to 1% of the sample.

Reading from cysteine to phenylalanine, the CDR3 counts 14 amino acids. Just the 42-base CDR3 DNA is kept, in frame starting at base 1. Looking up the germline V gene (reference sequence) yields CDR1 DFQATT and CDR2 SNEGSKA. V drops 3 bases and J drops 0 bases, leaving 8 bases in between. This sequence uses TRBV20-1 and TRBJ1-4, with the D segment identity uncertain. The specimen comprised peripheral blood, sampled on day 0 of AZD1222 vaccination. This clonotype originated in an adult in good health. DNA sequence: TGCAGTGCTAGTGTGGGTACAACTAATGAAAAACTGTTTTTT. The translation is CSASVGTTNEKLFF.